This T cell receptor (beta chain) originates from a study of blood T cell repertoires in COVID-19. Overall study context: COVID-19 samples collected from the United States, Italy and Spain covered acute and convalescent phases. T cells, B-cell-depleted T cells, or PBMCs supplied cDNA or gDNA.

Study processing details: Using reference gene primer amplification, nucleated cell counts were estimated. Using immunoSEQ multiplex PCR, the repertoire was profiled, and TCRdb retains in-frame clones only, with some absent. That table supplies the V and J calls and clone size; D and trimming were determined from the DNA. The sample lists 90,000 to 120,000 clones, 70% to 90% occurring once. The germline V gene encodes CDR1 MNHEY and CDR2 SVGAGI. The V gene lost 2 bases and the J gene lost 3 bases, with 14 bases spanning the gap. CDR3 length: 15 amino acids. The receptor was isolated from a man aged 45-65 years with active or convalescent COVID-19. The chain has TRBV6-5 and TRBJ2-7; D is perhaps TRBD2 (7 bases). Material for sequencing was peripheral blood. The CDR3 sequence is CASSYAGGGSYEQYF. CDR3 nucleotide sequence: TGTGCCAGCAGTTACGCGGGCGGGGGCAGCTACGAGCAGTACTTC.